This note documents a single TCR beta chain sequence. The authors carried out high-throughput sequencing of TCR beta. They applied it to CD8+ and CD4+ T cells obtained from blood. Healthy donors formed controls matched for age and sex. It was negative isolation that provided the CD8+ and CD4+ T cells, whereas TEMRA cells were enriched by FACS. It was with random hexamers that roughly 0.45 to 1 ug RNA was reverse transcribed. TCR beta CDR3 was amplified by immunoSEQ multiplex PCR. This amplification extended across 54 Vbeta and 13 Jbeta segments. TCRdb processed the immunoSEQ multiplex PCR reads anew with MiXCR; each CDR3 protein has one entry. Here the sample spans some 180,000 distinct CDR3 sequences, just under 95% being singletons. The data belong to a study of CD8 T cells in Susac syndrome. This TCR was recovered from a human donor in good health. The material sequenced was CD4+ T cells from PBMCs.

The CDR3 region is CAGGTGYNEQFF. Here the CDR3 DNA reads TGTGCCGGCGGGACTGGATACAATGAGCAGTTCTTC. The J gene is TRBJ2-1, the V gene TRBV18; a possible D gene is TRBD2 (6 bases). V was shortened by 11 bases and J by 4 bases, with 12 bases between the two germline ends. The V gene's germline CDR1 is KGHSH and CDR2 LQKENI. The CDR3 has 12 amino acids.